The 5 T cell receptor beta chains presented below share a single source sample, sequenced in a study of read filtering for tumor transcriptome and immune sequencing. The library was built from roughly 400 ng RNA with molecular barcoded adaptors for alpha/delta and beta/gamma chains. TCRdb re-called the reads with MiXCR, one entry per CDR3 protein. The table includes under 150,000 distinct CDR3 sequences, around 14% detected once. Sequencing used a population of CD138-negative cells sorted from bone marrow. The receptors were sampled from a donor aged 40 or older with multiple myeloma.

This clonotype showed up many times. J is TRBJ2-7 and V is TRBV7-8; D gene uncertain. Germline CDR1 and CDR2: SGHVS and FQNEAQ. The V end was cut by 1 base, the J end by 3 bases, with 10 bases between. There are 14 residues in the CDR3. Here the CDR3 reads CASSLDRTYYEQYF. CDR3 DNA sequence: TGTGCCAGCAGCTTAGATCGGACCTACTACGAGCAGTACTTC.

There are many counts of this clonotype. The V call is TRBV20-1, the J call TRBJ1-5; D gene ambiguous. The germline gives CDR1 DFQATT, CDR2 SNEGSKA (reference sequence). The CDR3 covers 11 residues. The V end was cut by 1 base, the J end by 6 bases, with 4 bases between. CDR3 sequence: CSARGGQPQHF. The CDR3 coding sequence is TGCAGTGCTAGAGGCGGTCAGCCCCAGCATTTT.

This clonotype was seen repeatedly, ten times or more. The rearrangement joins TRBV7-3 to TRBJ2-7, with D possibly called TRBD1 or TRBD2 (5 bases each). The V gene lost 4 bases and the J gene lost 2 bases, with 15 bases spanning the gap. Germline values: CDR1 SGHTA, CDR2 FQGTGA. The length of the CDR3 is 15 residues. The CDR3 coding sequence is TGTGCCAGCAGCTCCGGGACCATGAGGGCCTACGAGCAGTACTTC. Its protein product is CASSSGTMRAYEQYF.

This clonotype was counted ten times or more. The chain has TRBV6-5 and TRBJ2-1; D perhaps matches TRBD2 (5 bases). Germline CDR1 reads MNHEY; CDR2 reads SVGAGI. The CDR3 extends over 16 amino acids. Trimming shortened V by 6 bases and J by 12 bases, and 27 bases separated the two germline ends. CDR3 in amino acids: CASSRAPSSSPGVQFF. The DNA for the CDR3 is TGTGCCAGCAGCCGAGCCCCATCCTCTAGCCCGGGTGTGCAGTTCTTC.

The table lists this clonotype with many counts. J is TRBJ2-3 and V is TRBV7-8, with no clear D. The germline gives CDR1 SGHVS, CDR2 FQNEAQ. Trimming shortened V by 1 base and J by 2 bases, and 10 bases separated the two germline ends. There are 15 residues in the CDR3. CDR3 bases: TGTGCCAGCAGCTTAGTGGCGGTGCCCACAGATACGCAGTATTTT. It specifies CASSLVAVPTDTQYF.